These 25 T cell receptor beta chains share one sample of origin, sequenced in a study of blood T cell repertoires in COVID-19. The method was immunoSEQ multiplex PCR; TCRdb's version includes in-frame clones alone and lacks a portion of them. The sample yields about 150,000 clones, about 80% seen once. Sequencing used peripheral blood. All receptors come from a man in his fifties or sixties with acute or convalescent COVID-19.

The rearrangement links TRBV5-6 to TRBJ2-5, with 9 nucleotides matching TRBD1. The CDR3 runs to 15 residues. The germline V gene has CDR1 SGHDT and CDR2 YYEEEE. V lost 7 bases to trimming and J lost 1 base; unmatched junction nucleotides: 8. CDR3 residues: CASVGWDRVQETQYF. The CDR3 DNA reads TGTGCCAGCGTAGGTTGGGACAGGGTCCAAGAGACCCAGTACTTC.

The chain uses TRBV27 and TRBJ1-2; D gene ambiguous. Per germline, CDR1 MNHEY and CDR2 SMNVEV (reference sequence). Trimming pared 5 bases from V and 5 bases from J, leaving 12 bases between. The CDR3 has 13 amino acids. CDR3 bases: TGTGCCAGCAGTCTCACACCCAGATATGGCTACACCTTC. Amino acids: CASSLTPRYGYTF.

The CDR3 DNA reads TGTGCCAGCAGTATACAGCGGGGGCCCACAGATACGCAGTATTTT. The encoded protein is CASSIQRGPTDTQYF. The chain combines TRBV7-3 with TRBJ2-3; TRBD2 matches 8 bases. Per germline, CDR1 SGHTA and CDR2 FQGTGA. There are 15 residues in the CDR3. J gave up 2 bases and V 6 bases, and 7 bases lay outside the gene matches.

The chain joins TRBV7-2 to TRBJ1-3, with D tentatively TRBD1 (5 bases). Germline CDR1 reads SGHTA; CDR2 reads FQGNSA. CDR3 length: 15 residues. V was trimmed by 5 bases and J by 0 bases, leaving 11 bases between them. This CDR3 is CASSPDNHSGNTIYF. The CDR3 nucleotides read TGTGCCAGCAGCCCGGACAACCACTCTGGAAACACCATATATTTT.

V and J are TRBV29-1 and TRBJ2-2, with 8 bases fitting TRBD1. The V segment lost 7 bases and the J segment 6 bases; nucleotides outside the gene matches: 1. Germline V gene lookup returns CDR1 SQVTM and CDR2 ANQGSEA. This CDR3 is built from 11 residues. The DNA for the CDR3 is TGCAGCGCAGGGGGCGCCGGGGAGCTGTTTTTT. It is translated as CSAGGAGELFF.

In its sample, this clone was seen once. This sequence joins TRBV6-5 and TRBJ1-2; D uncertain. The CDR3 covers 13 residues. Germline V lookup: CDR1 MNHEY, CDR2 SVGAGI. Trimming removed 6 bases at V and 7 bases at J, with 15 bases between. CDR3 sequence (DNA): TGTGCCAGCAGGTTCCCGGGTATCTCTGGCTACACCTTC. Translation: CASRFPGISGYTF.

This chain uses TRBV3-1 (or the pseudogene TRBV3-2) with TRBJ1-2; 8 bases agree with TRBD1. This CDR3 has 14 residues. Germline CDR1 reads LGHDT; CDR2 reads YNNKEL (reference sequence). The ends lost 1 base at V and 5 bases at J; junction bases unmatched: 3. CDR3: CASSQATGEYGYTF. The CDR3 nucleotides are TGTGCCAGCAGCCAAGCGACAGGGGAATATGGCTACACCTTC.

The gene calls are TRBV27 and TRBJ2-7, with TRBD1 matching over 9 bases. Trimming at V came to 6 bases and at J to 3 bases, leaving 12 bases not matched to a gene. Germline V gene lookup returns CDR1 MNHEY and CDR2 SMNVEV (reference sequence). The CDR3 consists of 16 residues. In nucleotides, the CDR3 is TGTGCCAGCAGGGGGGTAAGGGGACAGGGCGGCTACGAGCAGTACTTC. Protein: CASRGVRGQGGYEQYF.

The gene calls are TRBV5-6 and TRBJ2-1, with TRBD2 matching over 13 bases. With V trimmed by 4 bases and J by 8 bases, 9 bases remained unmatched. Germline V gives CDR1 SGHDT, CDR2 YYEEEE. This CDR3 is 16 amino acids long. CDR3 in DNA: TGTGCCAGCAGCCGAGGACTAGCGGGAGTAAGGGATGAGCAGTTCTTC. Its protein product is CASSRGLAGVRDEQFF.

Turning to this clone: Different DNA sequences within this sample yield the same CDR3. The J gene is TRBJ1-2, the V gene TRBV6-5; D is unclear. Germline loops: CDR1 MNHEY, CDR2 SVGAGI. The germline V and J ends were trimmed by 0 bases and 2 bases, with 7 bases remaining between them. The length of the CDR3 is 14 residues. CDR3 sequence: CASSYSPGNYGYTF. The DNA for the CDR3 is TGTGCCAGCAGTTACTCTCCGGGGAACTATGGCTACACCTTC.

This clone was recorded only once. This chain uses TRBV7-2 with TRBJ2-7; tentatively, D is TRBD2 (7 bases). The CDR3 is 17 residues long. Trimming cost V 0 bases and J 2 bases, with 17 bases left between them. Germline loops: CDR1 SGHTA, CDR2 FQGNSA. CDR3 in amino acids: CASSLAGGTPKTYEQYF. DNA for the CDR3: TGTGCCAGCAGCTTAGCGGGGGGGACACCTAAGACCTACGAGCAGTACTTC.

The V and J genes are TRBV5-1 and TRBJ2-2; TRBD1 matches 7 bases. This CDR3 is built from 16 residues. Per the germline V gene, CDR1 is SGHRS and CDR2 is YFSETQ. V lost 2 bases, J lost 5 bases, and 9 bases stayed unmatched. The CDR3 here is CASSLEGQRRTGELFF. For the CDR3, the DNA is TGCGCCAGCAGCTTAGAGGGACAGCGAAGGACCGGGGAGCTGTTTTTT.

This clone occurred once. V gene TRBV27 combines with J gene TRBJ2-1; D remains unclear. The CDR3 covers 11 residues. V lost 7 bases to trimming and J lost 11 bases, with 12 bases between them. The germline V gene encodes CDR1 MNHEY and CDR2 SMNVEV (reference sequence). The CDR3 bases are TGTGCCAGCAATGAGTTAATGAAGCAGTTCTTC. Encoded protein: CASNELMKQFF.

The chain recombines TRBV4-1 with TRBJ2-3; D gene ambiguous. Germline V lookup: CDR1 MGHRA, CDR2 YSYEKL. V gave up 0 bases and J gave up 5 bases, with 12 bases separating them. This CDR3 contains 15 residues. The CDR3 bases are TGCGCCAGCAGCCAAGAACCTGACACAAGAGATACGCAGTATTTT. Protein sequence: CASSQEPDTRDTQYF.

The chain combines TRBV6-5 with TRBJ1-6; the match to TRBD1 covers 8 bases. CDR1 and CDR2 from the germline V gene are MNHEY and SVGAGI. This CDR3 is 16 amino acids long. Unmatched junction bases numbered 8, after V lost 2 bases and J lost 8 bases. This chain's CDR3 is CASSYGTGQGYSPLHF. CDR3 bases: TGTGCCAGCAGTTACGGGACCGGACAGGGCTATTCACCCCTCCACTTT.

The chain links TRBV10-3 to TRBJ1-1; maybe TRBD1 (6 bases). The CDR3 loop spans 15 amino acids. The V gene's germline CDR1 is ENHRY and CDR2 SYGVKD. The germline V and J ends were trimmed by 3 bases and 9 bases, with 20 bases remaining between them. Written as DNA, the CDR3 is TGTGCCATCAGTGACCGAGCCCGGGGACAACAGAAAGCTTTCTTT. Protein product: CAISDRARGQQKAFF.

This rearrangement joins TRBV4-1 to TRBJ2-1, with TRBD2 as a possible D gene (6 bases). V lost 2 bases and J 1 base, leaving 9 bases between the germline ends. The CDR3 contains 15 residues. Germline values: CDR1 MGHRA, CDR2 YSYEKL. The CDR3 coding sequence is TGCGCCAGCAGCCAACTGGGACTTTCCTACAATGAGCAGTTCTTC. Its translation is CASSQLGLSYNEQFF.

This clone occurred a few times. V and J are TRBV4-2 and TRBJ2-2; a possible D gene is TRBD2 (5 bases). CDR3 length: 14 amino acids. With 3 bases removed from V and 2 bases from J, the gap between germline ends came to 7 bases. CDR1 and CDR2 (germline): LGHNA, YNFKEQ. The CDR3 bases are TGTGCCAGCAGCCAGACTACCAACACCGGGGAGCTGTTTTTT. It encodes CASSQTTNTGELFF.

The chain links TRBV6-5 to TRBJ1-5; the match to TRBD1 covers 7 bases. Looked up from germline, CDR1 is MNHEY and CDR2 is SVGAGI. The junction had 0 bases not matched to a gene; V was cut back by 4 bases and J by 6 bases. The CDR3 length is 12 residues. CDR3 DNA sequence: TGTGCCAGCAGTTCAGGGGGTCAGCCCCAGCATTTT. This gives the protein CASSSGGQPQHF.

This sequence joins TRBV19 and TRBJ2-2; 8 bases line up with TRBD2. Per germline, CDR1 LNHDA and CDR2 SQIVND (reference sequence). The CDR3 loop spans 16 amino acids. J gave up 0 bases and V 6 bases, and 6 bases lay outside the gene matches. The CDR3 sequence is CASRSPGLANTGELFF. CDR3 DNA: TGTGCCAGTAGGAGTCCGGGACTAGCGAACACCGGGGAGCTGTTTTTT. The full variable domain, completed using reference TRBV19 and TRBJ2-2, is DGGITQSPKYLFRKEGQNVTLSCEQNLNHDAMYWYRQDPGQGLRLIYYSQIVNDFQKGDIAEGYSVSREKKESFPLTVTSAQKNPTAFYLCASRSPGLANTGELFFGEGSRLTVL.

The chain is built from TRBV4-2 and TRBJ1-4; 7 bases agree with TRBD1. Germline CDR1 reads LGHNA; CDR2 reads YNFKEQ. This CDR3 is built from 15 residues. V lost 1 base, J lost 5 bases, and 4 bases stayed unmatched. CDR3 sequence reads: CASSQGDRDNEKLFF. The CDR3 DNA reads TGTGCCAGCAGCCAAGGTGACAGGGACAATGAAAAACTGTTTTTT.

V is TRBV6-2 or TRBV6-3 and J is TRBJ2-3; a weak D match, TRBD2 (7 bases). The V gene's germline CDR1 is MNHEY and CDR2 SVGEGT. Trimming pared 6 bases from V and 5 bases from J, leaving 18 bases between. The CDR3 sequence is 15 residues long. The CDR3 coding sequence is TGTGCCAGCAGCGAGGGAGGGGGAGCTGGAGATACGCAGTATTTT. Translated: CASSEGGGAGDTQYF.

This clone was seen once. This chain links TRBV6-5 with TRBJ1-1; tentative D call: TRBD1 (5 bases). The CDR3 covers 13 residues. Germline CDR1 MNHEY, CDR2 SVGAGI. Trimming stripped 7 bases from V and 3 bases from J, with 12 bases between. The CDR3 protein is CASNQDTDTEAFF. The CDR3 region has the DNA TGTGCCAGCAACCAGGACACCGACACTGAAGCTTTCTTT.

In DNA, the CDR3 is TGCGCCAGCAGCTTGGGCAGTGGGGGCTTTAGCTCCTACGAGCAGTACTTC. This encodes CASSLGSGGFSSYEQYF. V gene TRBV5-1 combines with J gene TRBJ2-7, with D perhaps matching TRBD1 (6 bases). The CDR3 is 17 amino acids. V dropped 0 bases and J dropped 0 bases, with 16 bases sitting between them. Germline CDR1 is SGHRS and CDR2 is YFSETQ.

This clone was seen only a few times. This rearrangement joins TRBV24-1 to TRBJ2-3; TRBD1 aligns across 9 bases. V lost 1 base and J lost 10; bases outside the gene matches: 2. Looked up from germline, CDR1 is KGHDR and CDR2 is SFDVKD. The CDR3 is 13 amino acids. CDR3 DNA sequence: TGTGCCACCAGTGATTTAGGGACAGGGTCGCAGTATTTT. Protein: CATSDLGTGSQYF.